A single sample gave rise to the 17 T cell receptor beta chains below, sequenced in a study of identical twins. Using its own MiXCR run on the 5' RACE reads, TCRdb lists one record per CDR3 protein. Of hundreds of thousands of distinct CDR3 sequences in the sample, 20% to 25% were seen once. The sample also formed part of further work on T cells expressing NK-cell markers.

Material for sequencing was CD4+ T cells sorted from blood. The source is a woman between 18 and 30 years old in good health.

This clonotype was picked up many times. The chain couples TRBV5-1 to TRBJ1-1; the match to TRBD1 covers 11 bases. The trim removed 0 bases at V and 0 bases at J, leaving 4 bases unmatched. The CDR3 contains 17 residues. The V gene's germline CDR1 is SGHRS and CDR2 YFSETQ. CDR3 amino acids: CASSLGTGGTMNTEAFF. The CDR3, as DNA: TGCGCCAGCAGCTTGGGGACAGGGGGCACCATGAACACTGAAGCTTTCTTT.

The CDR3 region has the DNA TGTGCCAGCAGTTTACACGTACCGGGGAACACTGAAGCTTTCTTT. It is translated as CASSLHVPGNTEAFF. The chain employs TRBV12-3 or TRBV12-4 and TRBJ1-1; D call uncertain. V lost 2 bases and J 1 base, leaving 11 bases between the germline ends. CDR3 size: 15 residues.

The chain employs TRBV20-1 and TRBJ2-2; TRBD2 agrees at 8 bases. Germline assignment: CDR1 DFQATT and CDR2 SNEGSKA (reference sequence). The CDR3 is 17 amino acids. Trimming took 0 bases from V and 6 from J; bases not matched to a gene: 12. The DNA of the CDR3 is TGCAGTGCTAGAGATCATAAAAGGAGCGGGGGAGCCGGGGAGCTGTTTTTT. Its translation is CSARDHKRSGGAGELFF.

The genes are TRBV3-1 and TRBJ1-2; D gene unclear. The CDR3 contains 12 residues. The V end was cut by 11 bases, the J end by 5 bases, with 15 bases between. Germline V gives CDR1 LGHDT, CDR2 YNNKEL (reference sequence). CDR3 sequence reads: CAAAIGGYGYTF. CDR3 nucleotide sequence: TGTGCCGCCGCGATCGGCGGGTATGGCTACACCTTC.

For the CDR3, the DNA is TGCAGTGCTAGAGATCAAGCGTCGAACACCATATATTTT. Encoded protein: CSARDQASNTIYF. The chain has TRBV20-1 and TRBJ1-3; D remains unclear. CDR3 length: 13 amino acids. Trimming shortened V by 0 bases and J by 7 bases, and 10 bases separated the two germline ends. Per the germline V gene, CDR1 is DFQATT and CDR2 is SNEGSKA (reference sequence).

The CDR3: CAINRDTGADTQYF. The CDR3 bases are TGTGCCATTAACAGGGACACCGGGGCAGATACGCAGTATTTT. This chain joins TRBV7-8 and TRBJ2-3; maybe TRBD1 (6 bases). Germline V gene data show CDR1 as SGHVS and CDR2 as FQNEAQ. The CDR3 runs to 14 residues. Trimming took off 10 bases at V and 4 bases at J, with 18 bases between the two ends.

The CDR3 region is CASSPSGGDQPQHF. CDR3 coding DNA: TGTGCCAGCAGTCCCTCAGGGGGAGATCAGCCCCAGCATTTT. This sequence joins TRBV6-1 and TRBJ1-5; 7 nucleotides agree with TRBD1. Germline V CDR1 and CDR2: MNHNS, SASEGT. The CDR3 runs to 14 residues. V shed 5 bases and J 5 bases; nucleotides not matched to a gene: 6.

The chain has TRBV3-1 and TRBJ2-2; the D gene is possibly TRBD2 (6 bases). CDR1 is LGHDT, CDR2 YNNKEL, per germline (reference sequence). CDR3 size: 19 residues. V lost 2 bases, J lost 0 bases, and 19 bases lay in between. The CDR3 protein is CASSQFGRAGRTNTGELFF. The DNA of the CDR3 is TGTGCCAGCAGCCAATTTGGCCGGGCGGGAAGAACGAACACCGGGGAGCTGTTTTTT. Full variable domain (missing parts from reference TRBV3-1 and TRBJ2-2): DTAVSQTPKYLVTQMGNDKSIKCEQNLGHDTMYWYKQDSKKFLKIMFSYNNKELIINETVPNRFSPKSPDKAHLNLHINSLELGDSAVYFCASSQFGRAGRTNTGELFFGEGSRLTVL.

This clonotype came up a few times. V usage is TRBV4-3 and J usage is TRBJ2-1; D gene unclear. Per the germline V gene, CDR1 is LGHNA and CDR2 is YSLEER. The V and J ends lost 3 bases and 0 bases respectively, with 9 bases between them. This CDR3 is 15 amino acids long. CDR3 bases: TGCGCCAGCAGCCACGAACCCTTCTCCTACAATGAGCAGTTCTTC. It yields the protein CASSHEPFSYNEQFF.

There are a few counts of this clonotype. The chain recombines TRBV5-1 with TRBJ2-2, with D perhaps TRBD2 (6 bases). Germline-derived CDR1 and CDR2 are SGHRS and YFSETQ. Trimming removed 7 bases from V and 0 bases from J, with 19 bases in between. The CDR3 consists of 17 residues. CDR3 nucleotide sequence: TGCGCCAGCCAAATTCTGGCGGGGCCGTCGAACACCGGGGAGCTGTTTTTT. This translates into CASQILAGPSNTGELFF.

This clonotype has only a few counts. The chain recombines TRBV5-1 with TRBJ2-2; 7 nucleotides line up with TRBD1. Germline CDR1 is SGHRS and CDR2 is YFSETQ. Germline trimming cut 4 bases from V and 0 bases from J; bases unmatched to any gene: 3. CDR3 size: 15 residues. This chain's CDR3 is CASSTGTANTGELFF. The CDR3 nucleotides are TGCGCCAGCAGCACCGGGACAGCGAACACCGGGGAGCTGTTTTTT.

This clonotype was found a few times. V is TRBV9 and J is TRBJ2-1; D uncertain. CDR3 size: 14 residues. V lost 7 bases, J lost 0 bases, and 11 bases lay in between. Germline V gene lookup returns CDR1 SGDLS and CDR2 YYNGEE. CDR3 sequence: CASGLSGSYNEQFF. CDR3 nucleotides: TGTGCCAGCGGCCTGTCGGGCTCCTACAATGAGCAGTTCTTC.

The chain employs TRBV12-3 or TRBV12-4 and TRBJ1-1; the match to TRBD1 covers 8 bases. This CDR3 has 13 amino acids. The V gene end was trimmed by 6 bases and the J gene end by 6 bases; junction bases not matched to a gene: 6. The CDR3 spells CASRQGGVAEAFF. CDR3 coding DNA: TGTGCCAGCAGACAGGGGGGGGTGGCTGAAGCTTTCTTT.

As regards this clonotype: One junction end does not reproduce the germline sequence, and a read error may be involved. The CDR3 loop is CASSLGGGSHEQYF. In DNA form, the CDR3 reads TGCGCCAGCAGCTTGGGAGGGGGCTCCCACGAGCAGTACTTC. J is TRBJ2-7 and V is TRBV5-1, with 7 bases matching TRBD1. The length of the CDR3 is 14 residues. Germline loops: CDR1 SGHRS, CDR2 YFSETQ.

CDR3 DNA sequence: TGTGCCAGCAGTTACTCATCGGGACCGAAGCCGTACGAGCAGTACTTC. Protein: CASSYSSGPKPYEQYF. J is TRBJ2-7 and V is TRBV6-5; the D call may be TRBD1 or TRBD2 (5 bases each). Germline CDR1 is MNHEY and CDR2 is SVGAGI. CDR3 length: 16 residues. Trimming pared 0 bases from V and 4 bases from J, leaving 16 bases between.

The sample holds one count of this clonotype. The chain employs TRBV27 and TRBJ2-6; D is ambiguous. CDR3 size: 16 residues. Germline values: CDR1 MNHEY, CDR2 SMNVEV (reference sequence). The V and J ends lost 4 bases and 0 bases respectively, with 10 bases between them. The CDR3 DNA sequence: TGTGCCAGCAGTTCCCGAACAAGCTCTGGGGCCAACGTCCTGACTTTC. Translated, it gives CASSSRTSSGANVLTF.

CDR3 bases: TGCAGTGCTAGAGGGGGAGGGCGGGGGGCCAACGTCCTGACTTTC. Amino acids: CSARGGGRGANVLTF. This chain uses TRBV20-1 with TRBJ2-6, with 7 nucleotides matching TRBD2. Germline V lookup: CDR1 DFQATT, CDR2 SNEGSKA (reference sequence). The CDR3 consists of 15 residues. V was pared by 1 base and J by 4 bases, with 4 bases of the junction left unmatched.